The source of this T cell receptor (beta chain) is a study of post-analysis software for immune sequencing data. Study-level points and caveats: Higher frequency in patients than in controls was seen for roughly 5 TRBV segments, with TRBV5-6, TRBV5-1 and TRBV20-1 among them. A significant reduction in normalized Chao1 diversity was observed in multiple sclerosis patients versus controls.

Unique molecular identifiers featured in each of the TCR beta cDNA libraries. Roughly 470,000 cDNA molecules came from approximately 1 to 10 million T cells. MiXCR was run by TCRdb on the PCR reads, yielding one entry per CDR3 protein. The repertoire includes around 200,000 distinct CDR3 sequences, 25% to 30% of them detected once, and roughly 3.4% sits in the top ten. The CDR3 is 12 amino acids. Germline loops: CDR1 DFQATT, CDR2 SNEGSKA (reference sequence). V shed 2 bases and J shed 4 bases, with 6 bases lying between them. This clonotype appeared many times. The target antigen is unknown. Sequenced input: blood. This sequence joins TRBV20-1 and TRBJ1-5; no clear D. This receptor was identified in a girl aged 2-17 years with multiple sclerosis. CDR3 DNA sequence: TGCAGTGCTAGACTGTTGAATCAGCCCCAGCATTTT. Translated, it gives CSARLLNQPQHF.